Described below is a single T cell receptor beta chain sequence and its context. The data were taken from a study of blood T cell repertoires in COVID-19. Across the study: COVID-19 samples from acute and convalescent phases originated in the United States, Italy and Spain. Sources were T cells, B-cell-depleted T cells, or PBMCs; the material itself was cDNA or gDNA.

Authors' processing steps: Reference gene primer amplification gave nucleated cell count estimates. Only in-frame clones appear in the TCRdb table, and some are missing; sequencing was by immunoSEQ multiplex PCR. V and J calls and clone size are as listed in that table; D and trimming were resolved from the DNA. The sample yields hundreds of thousands of clones, approximately 88% seen once. V lost 4 bases and J 5 bases, leaving 18 bases between the germline ends. The CDR3 extends over 17 amino acids. The V gene's germline CDR1 is LGHNA and CDR2 YSLEER. The origin of this receptor is a woman in her twenties or thirties with acute COVID-19. V and J are TRBV4-3 and TRBJ1-6; D possibly corresponds to TRBD1 (5 bases). Sequenced input: PBMCs or T cells enriched from blood (not recorded which). CDR3 amino acids: CASSPTGGGTHNSPLHF. The CDR3 DNA reads TGCGCCAGCAGCCCGACGGGTGGGGGGACTCATAATTCACCCCTCCACTTT.